This T cell receptor beta chain derives from a study of early T cells in non-severe SARS-CoV-2 infection. In the study overall: The sequenced material was bulk RNA from unsorted whole blood, and its chains were unpaired.

Attached unique molecular identifiers marked individual cDNA molecules. TCRdb analysed the 5' RACE reads with MiXCR anew, one entry per CDR3 protein. The sample lists tens of thousands of distinct CDR3 sequences, approximately 6.2% occurring once. Ten or more counts support this clonotype. The CDR3 length is 15 residues. The germline V gene encodes CDR1 SGHNT and CDR2 YYREEE (reference sequence). Trimming took off 0 bases at V and 5 bases at J, with 12 bases between the two ends. Material: whole blood. V is TRBV5-4 and J is TRBJ2-1, with D perhaps matching TRBD1 or TRBD2 (5 bases each). This receptor was identified in an adult who was a healthcare worker with PCR-confirmed SARS-CoV-2 infection or an uninfected control (not recorded which). For the CDR3, the DNA is TGTGCCAGCAGCTTGGCGAGGGGTAATCACAATGAGCAGTTCTTC. Residues: CASSLARGNHNEQFF.